This T cell receptor (beta chain) comes out of a study of siplizumab effects on memory and regulatory T cells. Assays covered around 10^5 TCR templates per sample. Profiling relied on immunoSEQ multiplex PCR, and the TCRdb table lists in-frame clones only, not all of them. The sample shows some 56,000 clones, 95% to 98% of them seen only once. Study-wide findings and caveats: Many proliferating CD4+ or CD8+ clones remained unclassified. Roughly 75-97% of them could not be assigned either a naive or a memory phenotype. Siplizumab cultures yielded proliferating Tregs whose suppressive function was not confirmed.

Unstimulated naive, memory, effector memory and TEMRA subsets underwent sequencing in a few donor pairs. The V gene's germline CDR1 is PRHDT and CDR2 FYEKMQ (reference sequence). The CDR3 length is 16 residues. J gave up 7 bases and V 0 bases, and 7 bases lay outside the gene matches. A remark on this clone: Its antigen is unknown.

The TCR originated in a human donor in good health. The V gene is TRBV13, the J gene TRBJ1-4, with 8 bases that match TRBD1. Sequencing used naive CD8+ T cells sorted from blood. CDR3 sequence: CASSLGQGVRIEKLFF. The CDR3 DNA reads TGTGCCAGCAGCTTAGGACAGGGGGTACGAATTGAAAAACTGTTTTTT. The full variable domain, completed using reference TRBV13 and TRBJ1-4, is AAGVIQSPRHLIKEKRETATLKCYPIPRHDTVYWYQQGPGQDPQFLISFYEKMQSDKGSIPDRFSAQQFSDYHSELNMSSLELGDSALYFCASSLGQGVRIEKLFFGSGTQLSVL.